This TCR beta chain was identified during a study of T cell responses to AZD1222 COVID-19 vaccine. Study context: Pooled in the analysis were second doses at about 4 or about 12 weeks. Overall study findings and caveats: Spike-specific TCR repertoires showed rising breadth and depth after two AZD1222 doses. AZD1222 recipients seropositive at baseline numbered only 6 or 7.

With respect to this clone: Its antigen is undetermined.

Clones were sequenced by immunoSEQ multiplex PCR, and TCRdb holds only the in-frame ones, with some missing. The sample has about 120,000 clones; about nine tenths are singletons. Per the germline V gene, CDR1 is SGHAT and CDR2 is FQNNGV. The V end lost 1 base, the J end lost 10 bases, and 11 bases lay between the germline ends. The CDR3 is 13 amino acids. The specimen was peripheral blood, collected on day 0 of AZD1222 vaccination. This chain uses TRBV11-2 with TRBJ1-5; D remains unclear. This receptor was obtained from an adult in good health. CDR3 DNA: TGTGCCAGCAGCTTAGGAGGGCAATCCCCCCAGCATTTT. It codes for CASSLGGQSPQHF. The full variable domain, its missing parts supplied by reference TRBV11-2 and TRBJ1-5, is EAGVAQSPRYKIIEKRQSVAFWCNPISGHATLYWYQQILGQGPKLLIQFQNNGVVDDSQLPKDRFSAERLKGVDSTLKIQPAKLEDSAVYLCASSLGGQSPQHFGDGTRLSIL.